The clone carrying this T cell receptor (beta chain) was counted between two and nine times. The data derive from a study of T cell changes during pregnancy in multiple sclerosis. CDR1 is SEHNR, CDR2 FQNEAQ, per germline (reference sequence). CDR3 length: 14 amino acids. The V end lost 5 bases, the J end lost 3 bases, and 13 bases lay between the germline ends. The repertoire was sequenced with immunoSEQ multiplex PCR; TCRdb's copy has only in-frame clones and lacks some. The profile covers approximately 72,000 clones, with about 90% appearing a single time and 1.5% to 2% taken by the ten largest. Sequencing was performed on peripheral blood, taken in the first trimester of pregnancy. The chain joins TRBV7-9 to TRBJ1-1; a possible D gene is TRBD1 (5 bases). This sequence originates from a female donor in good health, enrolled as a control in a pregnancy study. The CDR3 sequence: CASSLPGGDTEAFF. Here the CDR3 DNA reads TGTGCCAGCAGCCTTCCCGGAGGGGACACTGAAGCTTTCTTT.